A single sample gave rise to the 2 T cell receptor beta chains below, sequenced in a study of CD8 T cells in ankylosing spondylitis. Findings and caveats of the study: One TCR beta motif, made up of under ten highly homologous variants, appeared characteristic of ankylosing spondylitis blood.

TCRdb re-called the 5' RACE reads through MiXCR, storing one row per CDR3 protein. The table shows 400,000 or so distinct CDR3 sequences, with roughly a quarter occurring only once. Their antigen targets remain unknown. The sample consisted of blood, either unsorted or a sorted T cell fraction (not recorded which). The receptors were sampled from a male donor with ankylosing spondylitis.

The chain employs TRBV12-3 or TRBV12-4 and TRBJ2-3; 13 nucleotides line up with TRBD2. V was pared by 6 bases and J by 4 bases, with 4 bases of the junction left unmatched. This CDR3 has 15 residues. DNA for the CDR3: TGTGCCAGCAGGGGGACTAGCGGGAAGCCAGATACGCAGTATTTT. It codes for CASRGTSGKPDTQYF.

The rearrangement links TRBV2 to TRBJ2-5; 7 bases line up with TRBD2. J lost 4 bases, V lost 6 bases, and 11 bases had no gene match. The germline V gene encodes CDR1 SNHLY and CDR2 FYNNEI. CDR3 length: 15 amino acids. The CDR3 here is CASSGGGSEGETQYF. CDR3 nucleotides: TGTGCCAGCAGCGGCGGGGGATCCGAGGGAGAGACCCAGTACTTC.